The present T cell receptor beta chain was sequenced within a study of blood T cell repertoires in COVID-19. Whole-study context: Samples came from the United States, Italy and Spain, spanning acute and convalescent COVID-19. Nucleic acid was either cDNA or gDNA, and it came from T cells, B-cell-depleted T cells, or PBMCs.

A Seattle source enrolled patients during active infection and followed them longitudinally. Original analysis: Amplifying reference gene primers gave estimates of nucleated cell counts. Clones were sequenced by immunoSEQ multiplex PCR, and TCRdb holds only the in-frame ones, with some missing. That table furnishes V, J and clone size, whereas the DNA furnished D and trimming. The table records about 350,000 clones, approximately 86% of them present only once. The V end was cut by 5 bases, the J end by 9 bases, with 14 bases between. The CDR3 consists of 14 residues. Germline CDR1 reads SEHNR; CDR2 reads FQNEAQ (reference sequence).

The sequenced sample consisted of peripheral blood. The TCR comes from a woman in her sixties or seventies with COVID-19, enrolled during active disease. V gene TRBV7-9 combines with J gene TRBJ1-6, with a possible D match to TRBD1 (6 bases). CDR3 sequence reads: CASSAQGGGSPLHF. The CDR3 DNA sequence: TGTGCCAGCAGCGCACAGGGTGGGGGTTCACCCCTCCACTTT.